The 20 T cell receptor beta chains below come from one sample, sequenced in a study of OX40 agonist ivuxolimab in advanced cancers. Sequenced by immunoSEQ multiplex PCR; TCRdb stores in-frame clones only, minus some. This table has about 86,000 clones, approximately 90% appearing once. Here the sequenced sample was CD4+ or CD8+ T cells sorted from blood, taken in a trial of the OX40 agonist ivuxolimab. All receptors derive from an adult with an advanced solid tumor such as melanoma, head and neck, liver or kidney cancer.

V usage is TRBV5-1 and J usage is TRBJ2-1, with 8 positions matching TRBD2. Germline V gene data show CDR1 as SGHRS and CDR2 as YFSETQ. The CDR3 length is 14 residues. V gave up 6 bases and J gave up 2 bases; unmatched junction bases: 4. The CDR3 is CASKLAAAYNEQFF. The CDR3 DNA sequence: TGCGCCAGCAAACTAGCGGCCGCCTACAATGAGCAGTTCTTC.

V and J are TRBV2 and TRBJ1-2; possibly TRBD1 for D (6 bases). CDR1 is SNHLY, CDR2 FYNNEI, per germline. V lost 0 bases to trimming and J lost 8 bases, with 13 bases between them. This CDR3 has 14 amino acids. CDR3 DNA sequence: TGTGCCAGCAGTGAAGCCGGACAGAAAGACGGCTACACCTTC. Translated: CASSEAGQKDGYTF.

V gene TRBV14 combines with J gene TRBJ1-2, with D uncertain. The ends were cut back, 0 bases at V and 7 bases at J, with 15 bases in the middle. The V gene's germline CDR1 is SGHDN and CDR2 FVKESK. This CDR3 region has 15 residues. The CDR3 spells CASSQDQRVRFGYTF. The CDR3 nucleotides read TGTGCCAGCAGCCAAGATCAGCGGGTCCGCTTTGGCTACACCTTC.

The rearrangement uses TRBV28 and TRBJ2-5, with 9 nucleotides matching TRBD2. Germline V lookup: CDR1 MDHEN, CDR2 SYDVKM. CDR3 length: 15 residues. V trimming: 7 bases; J trimming: 4 bases; junction bases outside the gene matches: 10. The CDR3 DNA reads TGTGCCAGCACTCAGCCAGCGGGAGGTTTAGAGACCCAGTACTTC. This gives the protein CASTQPAGGLETQYF.

This clone was counted between two and nine times. The V and J genes are TRBV18 and TRBJ1-1, with unresolved D. Trimming removed 6 bases at V and 1 base at J, with 9 bases between. The CDR3 has 13 residues. The germline V gene has CDR1 KGHSH and CDR2 LQKENI. The CDR3 here is CASSPRENTEAFF. The CDR3 region has the DNA TGTGCCAGCTCCCCTAGGGAGAACACTGAAGCTTTCTTT.

The chain uses TRBV5-1 and TRBJ2-3; no definite D call. With 1 base removed from V and 0 bases from J, the gap between germline ends came to 9 bases. Germline assignment: CDR1 SGHRS and CDR2 YFSETQ. The CDR3 has 15 residues. The CDR3 protein is CASSLPDGSTDTQYF. The CDR3 DNA sequence: TGCGCCAGCAGCTTGCCGGACGGAAGCACAGATACGCAGTATTTT.

CDR3 in amino acids: CASKGLEGETQYF. The CDR3 region has the DNA TGCGCCAGCAAGGGACTAGAGGGGGAGACCCAGTACTTC. The chain is built from TRBV10-2 and TRBJ2-5; 8 bases line up with TRBD2. The CDR3 covers 13 residues. Germline assignment: CDR1 WSHSY and CDR2 SAAADI. The trim removed 7 bases at V and 5 bases at J, leaving 6 bases unmatched.

The chain couples TRBV27 to TRBJ2-1; D uncertain. The CDR3 length is 15 residues. Trimming stripped 4 bases from V and 0 bases from J, with 10 bases between. Germline V lookup: CDR1 MNHEY, CDR2 SMNVEV (reference sequence). The CDR3 DNA sequence: TGTGCCAGCAGTTCAACCAGGAGCTCCTACAATGAGCAGTTCTTC. This translates into CASSSTRSSYNEQFF.

The chain uses TRBV14 and TRBJ2-5; D unresolved. Between the trimmed V and J ends, which lost 6 bases and 2 bases, there was a span of 10 bases. The V gene's germline CDR1 is SGHDN and CDR2 FVKESK. The CDR3 has 13 amino acids. The CDR3 DNA sequence: TGTGCCAGCAGTCGAGACTTACAAGAGACCCAGTACTTC. It encodes CASSRDLQETQYF.

This chain joins TRBV18 and TRBJ2-1, with a possible D match to TRBD2 (6 bases). Germline V gives CDR1 KGHSH, CDR2 LQKENI. V lost 6 bases, J lost 12 bases, and 15 bases lay in between. The CDR3 sequence is 12 residues long. CDR3 nucleotides: TGTGCCAGCTCGGAAGGAGGGGAAGGGCAGTTCTTC. Its protein is CASSEGGEGQFF.

The gene calls are TRBV11-3 and TRBJ2-1, with 8 bases fitting TRBD2. CDR1 and CDR2 (germline): SGHNT, YENEEA. The CDR3 is 16 amino acids. The junction had 8 bases not matched to a gene; V was cut back by 1 base and J by 6 bases. CDR3 protein: CASSLGRSGVSNEQFF. The DNA of the CDR3 is TGTGCCAGCAGCTTAGGGCGTAGCGGGGTTTCCAATGAGCAGTTCTTC.

The chain employs TRBV6-1 and TRBJ1-2, with a tentative D call TRBD1 (5 bases). CDR1 and CDR2 from the germline V gene are MNHNS and SASEGT. V shed 6 bases and J shed 8 bases, with 16 bases lying between them. The CDR3 has 13 residues. CDR3 in amino acids: CASSPSQGGGYTF. CDR3 nucleotide sequence: TGTGCCAGCAGCCCCAGTCAGGGTGGAGGCTACACCTTC.

The chain combines TRBV27 with TRBJ2-7, with 13 bases aligning to TRBD2. Germline V gene sequence: CDR1 MNHEY, CDR2 SMNVEV (reference sequence). The trim removed 4 bases at V and 1 base at J, leaving 13 bases unmatched. This CDR3 spans 19 amino acids. The CDR3: CASSSLFTQLAGGSYEQYF. The CDR3 bases are TGTGCCAGCAGTTCCCTCTTCACCCAACTAGCGGGGGGGTCCTACGAGCAGTACTTC.

A few counts support this clone. V and J are TRBV5-1 and TRBJ2-7; 8 nucleotides align to TRBD1. From germline, CDR1 is SGHRS and CDR2 YFSETQ. The CDR3 extends over 15 amino acids. The V segment lost 0 bases and the J segment 7 bases; nucleotides outside the gene matches: 9. CDR3 sequence reads: CASSLEGQGWVEQYF. For the CDR3, the DNA is TGCGCCAGCAGCTTGGAAGGACAGGGTTGGGTGGAGCAGTACTTC. Combining the CDR3 with reference TRBV5-1 and TRBJ2-7 gives the whole variable domain KAGVTQTPRYLIKTRGQQVTLSCSPISGHRSVSWYQQTPGQGLQFLFEYFSETQRNKGNFPGRFSGRQFSNSRSEMNVSTLELGDSALYLCASSLEGQGWVEQYFGPGTRLTVT.

V gene TRBV5-1 combines with J gene TRBJ2-7; perhaps D is TRBD1 or TRBD2 (6 bases each). There are 16 residues in the CDR3. Germline-derived CDR1 and CDR2 are SGHRS and YFSETQ. V was shortened by 4 bases and J by 2 bases, with 19 bases between the two germline ends. CDR3 sequence: CASSPGGEGQTYEQYF. In nucleotides, the CDR3 is TGCGCCAGCAGCCCCGGAGGGGAAGGACAGACCTACGAGCAGTACTTC.

The J gene is TRBJ2-5, the V gene TRBV7-2; TRBD2 matches 11 bases. The germline gives CDR1 SGHTA, CDR2 FQGNSA. The trim removed 2 bases at V and 5 bases at J, leaving 4 bases unmatched. The CDR3 loop spans 15 amino acids. The CDR3 DNA is TGTGCCAGCAGCTTAAGACTAGCGGGGTTGGAGACCCAGTACTTC. Protein product: CASSLRLAGLETQYF.

The rearrangement joins TRBV10-3 to TRBJ2-6, with TRBD1 as a possible D gene (5 bases). V gave up 3 bases and J gave up 12 bases, with 9 bases separating them. This CDR3 spans 12 amino acids. Looked up from germline, CDR1 is ENHRY and CDR2 is SYGVKD. The DNA for the CDR3 is TGTGCCATCAGTGAACAGGCAGTCGTCCTGACTTTC. This translates into CAISEQAVVLTF.

CDR3 region: CASRGTGGLGTEAFF. CDR3 bases: TGTGCCAGCAGAGGGACAGGGGGCTTAGGGACTGAAGCTTTCTTT. The V call is TRBV5-4, the J call TRBJ1-1; 12 bases line up with TRBD1. With V trimmed by 5 bases and J by 5 bases, 7 bases remained unmatched. The germline gives CDR1 SGHNT, CDR2 YYREEE (reference sequence). The CDR3 extends over 15 amino acids.

V is TRBV18 and J is TRBJ2-7; 12 bases are a match to TRBD1. CDR1 is KGHSH and CDR2 is LQKENI in the germline V gene. The CDR3 spans 16 residues. Trimming removed 2 bases from V and 5 bases from J; junction bases left unmatched: 7. The CDR3 here is CASSPGTGGANDEQYF. The CDR3 bases are TGTGCCAGCTCACCAGGGACAGGGGGCGCGAATGACGAGCAGTACTTC.

The genes are TRBV14 and TRBJ2-7; no clear D. CDR1 and CDR2 from the germline V gene are SGHDN and FVKESK. There are 14 residues in the CDR3. Trimming pared 8 bases from V and 1 base from J, leaving 15 bases between. In DNA, the CDR3 is TGTGCCAGCCAAAGGGCCTTGGGGTCCTACGAGCAGTACTTC. Its translation is CASQRALGSYEQYF.